Listed below are T cell receptor beta chains from one sample, sequenced in a study of T cell responses to AZD1222 COVID-19 vaccine. Sequencing used immunoSEQ multiplex PCR; TCRdb keeps in-frame clones, though not all of them. The sample consists of around 110,000 clones, roughly 89% of them appearing once. The input for sequencing was peripheral blood, taken on day 0 of AZD1222 vaccination. These receptors originate from an adult in good health. Each CDR3 is given with its conserved first and last residue. A D gene is named only where the DNA matches it firmly. Part of the rows lack a size; the others show once, few, many or a class for expanded clones.

D,J,size,V,DNA,CDR3
-,TRBJ2-7,-,TRBV29-1,TGCAGCGTCGCCAGACGCGGTATCGAGCAGTACTTC,CSVARRGIEQYF
-,TRBJ2-7,-,TRBV6-1,TGTGCCAGCAGTGAGAGGGGAGGACAACTCTACGAGCAGTACTTC,CASSERGGQLYEQYF
-,TRBJ1-5,-,TRBV21-1,TGTGCCAGCAGCAAATTGAACCAGGGGGGGGTCAATCAGCCCCAGCATTTT,CASSKLNQGGVNQPQHF
TRBD2,TRBJ2-1,-,TRBV24-1,TGTGCCACAGCGACCGGGACTAGCGGGGGGGCCGATGAGCAGTTCTTC,CATATGTSGGADEQFF
-,TRBJ1-1,-,TRBV30,TGTGCCTGCAGCGGGGCAACTATGGGACAGAACACTGAAGCTTTCTTT,CACSGATMGQNTEAFF
-,TRBJ1-2,-,TRBV5-5,TGTGCCAGCAGCTTGGTCGCCGGGGGGATCTATGGCTACACCTTC,CASSLVAGGIYGYTF
-,TRBJ2-7,-,TRBV29-1,TGCAGCGTTATAATCGCCTCCTACGAGCAGTACTTC,CSVIIASYEQYF
-,TRBJ1-2,-,TRBV28,TGTGCCAGCAGTTACTTGGGGGGGTATGGCTACACCTTC,CASSYLGGYGYTF
-,TRBJ1-1,-,TRBV7-9,TGTGCCAGCAGCGTCGACGGACCCCACACTGAAGCTTTCTTT,CASSVDGPHTEAFF
-,TRBJ2-5,-,TRBV4-3,TGCGCCAGCAGCCAAGAACGGAGCAGTGAAGGGACCCAGTACTTC,CASSQERSSEGTQYF
TRBD1,TRBJ2-7,-,TRBV2,TGTGCCAGCAGTGAACTTCCCCGACAGGGTGGCGAGCAGTACTTC,CASSELPRQGGEQYF
TRBD2,TRBJ2-4,-,TRBV20-1,TGCAGTGCTAGTGGTAGCGGGGCGCTTATCAAAAACATTCAGTACTTC,CSASGSGALIKNIQYF
-,TRBJ1-2,-,TRBV5-8,TGTGCCAGCAGCTTAGATGCTCAGGCTGGGTATGGCTACACCTTC,CASSLDAQAGYGYTF
TRBD1,TRBJ1-2,-,TRBV27,TGTGCCAGCAGTTTTCTTGCTGCAGGGGGCGGAAATGGCTACACCTTC,CASSFLAAGGGNGYTF
TRBD1,TRBJ1-5,once,TRBV5-6,TGTGCCAGCAGCGTCAGACAGGGGGCGCGGAGCAATCAGCCCCAGCATTTT,CASSVRQGARSNQPQHF
-,TRBJ2-7,-,TRBV5-1,TGCGCCAGCAGCCCCCAAGGGGGAATGGGCGAGCAGTACTTC,CASSPQGGMGEQYF
-,TRBJ1-3,-,TRBV19,TGTGCCAGTAGCAGTATAGGGAGGGCCATCTCTGGAAACACCATATATTTT,CASSSIGRAISGNTIYF
TRBD1,TRBJ1-6,-,TRBV5-1,TGCGCCAGCAGCTCCCGGGACAGCCCTATTGTGGACCTCCACTTT,CASSSRDSPIVDLHF
TRBD2,TRBJ2-7,-,TRBV5-6,TGTGCCAGCAGCCCGGGTCGGGGGGGCACCTACGAGCAGTACTTC,CASSPGRGGTYEQYF
TRBD2,TRBJ2-3,-,TRBV2,TGTGCCAGCAAAACTAGCGGGGGAGATACGCAGTATTTT,CASKTSGGDTQYF
-,TRBJ1-3,-,TRBV9,TGTGCCAGCAGCGTCTGGGGCTCGGCTGGAAACACCATATATTTT,CASSVWGSAGNTIYF
TRBD2,TRBJ2-5,few,TRBV19,TGTGCCAGTAGTATACGGACTAGCGGGGGGTACCAAGAGACCCAGTACTTC,CASSIRTSGGYQETQYF
-,TRBJ2-1,-,TRBV5-1,TGCGCCAGCAGCTTGATAGTGACGAATAATGAGCAGTTCTTC,CASSLIVTNNEQFF
-,TRBJ1-4,-,TRBV29-1,TGCAGCGTTGAAGGTGGGGGAAAACTGTTTTTT,CSVEGGGKLFF
TRBD2,TRBJ2-2,once,TRBV2,TGTGCCCCCGGGGGAGCGGGGGGTATCGACACCGGGGAGCTGTTTTTT,CAPGGAGGIDTGELFF
-,TRBJ1-1,-,TRBV19,TGTGCCAGTAGTAGTTTCCTCACTGAAGCTTTCTTT,CASSSFLTEAFF
-,TRBJ2-6,-,TRBV5-1,TGCGCCAGCAACCGGGACTCTGGGGCCAACGTCCTGACTTTC,CASNRDSGANVLTF
TRBD1,TRBJ1-6,few,TRBV6-2/TRBV6-3,TGTGCCAGCAGTCCACAGGGGTTCAATTCACCCCTCCACTTT,CASSPQGFNSPLHF
-,TRBJ2-7,-,TRBV2,TGTGCCAGCTCCGCACAGAGCTACGAGCAGTACTTC,CASSAQSYEQYF
-,TRBJ2-7,-,TRBV6-5,TGTGCCAGCAGAGGGACGCAAGATAACTCCTACGAGCAGTACTTC,CASRGTQDNSYEQYF
-,TRBJ2-7,large,TRBV7-9,TGTGCCAGCAGCTTAGAGGAAAGCGAGCAGTACTTC,CASSLEESEQYF
TRBD1,TRBJ2-7,-,TRBV5-4,TGTGCCAGCAGCTTGGCAAGACAGGGGAGCGAGCAGTACTTC,CASSLARQGSEQYF
TRBD2,TRBJ2-5,-,TRBV2,TGTGCCAGCAGTGAAGGGGTTAGCGGGGGGGTGACCCAGTACTTC,CASSEGVSGGVTQYF
TRBD2,TRBJ2-7,-,TRBV4-2,TGTGCCAGCAGCCTTATTAAGGTCGGGGGGGCCAGTTTCTACGAGCAGTACTTC,CASSLIKVGGASFYEQYF
TRBD1,TRBJ2-7,-,TRBV7-8,TGTGCCAGCAGCTTAGTTCAGGGGGCTTCCTACGAGCAGTACTTC,CASSLVQGASYEQYF
TRBD2,TRBJ2-3,few,TRBV30,TGTGCCTGGAACACCCTAAGTGCGGGACTAGCCGCAGATACGCAGTATTTT,CAWNTLSAGLAADTQYF
TRBD2,TRBJ2-5,-,TRBV29-1,TGCAGCGTGGAGCCCATTAGTCTAGCGGGGGGGCCGGTAGAGACCCAGTACTTC,CSVEPISLAGGPVETQYF
-,TRBJ2-7,-,TRBV7-9,TGTGGTTCGGCAATGGGGTACTACGAGCAGTACTTC,CGSAMGYYEQYF
TRBD1,TRBJ2-3,-,TRBV3-1/TRBV3-2,TGTGCCAGCAGCCTTACAGGGGTGGGCACAGATACGCAGTATTTT,CASSLTGVGTDTQYF
-,TRBJ1-2,-,TRBV4-3,TGCGCCAGCAGCCAAGGGAGGGGGTCTACTAACTATGGCTACACCTTC,CASSQGRGSTNYGYTF
-,TRBJ1-2,-,TRBV13,TGTGCCAGCAGCTCGGGTTTCTATGGCTACACCTTC,CASSSGFYGYTF
-,TRBJ2-7,-,TRBV6-5,TGTGCCAGCAGTTCTCCGATGCGTTATAGCTCCTACGAGCAGTACTTC,CASSSPMRYSSYEQYF
-,TRBJ1-1,-,TRBV11-2,TGTGCCAGCAGCCCCGACGGGAACACTGAAGCTTTCTTT,CASSPDGNTEAFF
-,TRBJ1-3,-,TRBV7-6,TGTGCCAGCAGCCTATCCGACAGCACTCCCGGAAACACCATATATTTT,CASSLSDSTPGNTIYF
-,TRBJ1-1,-,TRBV6-5,TGTGCCAGCAGGCCGGTGGGACACATGAACACTGAAGCTTTCTTT,CASRPVGHMNTEAFF
-,TRBJ2-7,-,TRBV7-9,TGTGCCAGCAGCTTAGAGGCCCCAACCAACGAGCAGTACTTC,CASSLEAPTNEQYF
TRBD1,TRBJ2-5,-,TRBV6-5,TGTGCCAGCAGCCGGGACAGGGGACACCAAGAGACCCAGTACTTC,CASSRDRGHQETQYF
TRBD1,TRBJ2-7,-,TRBV2,TGTGCCAGCACACCTCGCGGCAGGGGGTCGTACGAGCAGTACTTC,CASTPRGRGSYEQYF
-,TRBJ2-1,once,TRBV18,TGTGCCAGCTCACCCTTGGCCGCGGGGAGCTCCTACAATGAGCAGTTCTTC,CASSPLAAGSSYNEQFF
-,TRBJ1-5,once,TRBV4-1,TGCGCCAGCAGCCAAGGTAGCAATCAGCCCCAGCATTTT,CASSQGSNQPQHF
TRBD1,TRBJ1-2,-,TRBV5-1,TGCGCCAGCAGCCCAACCGGGACAGGGACCTTTAACTATGGCTACACCTTC,CASSPTGTGTFNYGYTF
TRBD2,TRBJ2-5,-,TRBV2,TGTGCCAAAGGGACTAGCGGGGCCACAGAGGGGACCCAGTACTTC,CAKGTSGATEGTQYF